The 30 T cell receptor beta chains given below trace back to one sample, sequenced in a study of blood T cell repertoires in COVID-19. Libraries were prepared by immunoSEQ multiplex PCR; TCRdb keeps only in-frame clonotypes and omits some of them. The sample carries under 350,000 clones, 70% to 90% recorded once. The specimen sequenced was peripheral blood. These receptors all stem from a man in his 70s with acute or convalescent COVID-19.

The chain is built from TRBV4-3 and TRBJ1-5; D gene unclear. Germline V lookup: CDR1 LGHNA, CDR2 YSLEER. CDR3 length: 14 residues. The V end was cut by 0 bases, the J end by 3 bases, with 6 bases between. Here the CDR3 reads CASSQDNYNQPQHF. The CDR3 bases are TGCGCCAGCAGCCAAGACAACTACAATCAGCCCCAGCATTTT.

The chain is built from TRBV5-3 and TRBJ2-7; the match to TRBD2 covers 9 bases. TRBV5-3 is given ORF status, its function remaining uncertain. The CDR3 sequence is 19 residues long. The ends lost 2 bases at V and 4 bases at J; junction bases unmatched: 19. The CDR3: CARSFIGLGASGEPYEQYF. The CDR3 DNA follows: TGTGCCAGAAGCTTTATAGGGCTGGGGGCTAGCGGGGAACCATACGAGCAGTACTTC.

In this sample, this clone turned up a few times. The chain's CDR3 is CASFRAGDYNEQFF. CDR3 bases: TGCGCCAGCTTTCGAGCGGGGGACTACAATGAGCAGTTCTTC. The V call is TRBV10-2, the J call TRBJ2-1; 8 nucleotides agree with TRBD2. CDR3 length: 14 residues. V trimming: 8 bases; J trimming: 3 bases; junction bases outside the gene matches: 6. CDR1 and CDR2 from the germline V gene are WSHSY and SAAADI.

The chain carries TRBV10-3 and TRBJ2-3; D ambiguous. CDR3 length: 12 amino acids. V was pared by 3 bases and J by 2 bases, with 3 bases between. The germline gives CDR1 ENHRY, CDR2 SYGVKD. The CDR3 is CAISDNTDTQYF. The CDR3, as DNA: TGTGCCATCAGTGACAACACAGATACGCAGTATTTT.

This clone has just one count. The chain has TRBV7-2 and TRBJ2-1, with D possibly matching TRBD1 (6 bases). This CDR3 region has 12 residues. V lost 3 bases, J lost 9 bases, and 9 bases lay in between. The germline V gene has CDR1 SGHTA and CDR2 FQGNSA. CDR3 protein: CASSFRGGEQFF. The CDR3 nucleotides read TGTGCCAGCAGCTTTCGAGGGGGTGAGCAGTTCTTC.

The J gene is TRBJ2-7, the V gene TRBV5-1; D may be TRBD2 (5 bases). CDR1 is SGHRS and CDR2 is YFSETQ in the germline V gene. V was pared by 4 bases and J by 0 bases, with 14 bases between. The CDR3 runs to 15 residues. CDR3 amino acids: CASSRAFGDSYEQYF. CDR3 coding DNA: TGCGCCAGCAGCCGGGCCTTCGGGGACTCCTACGAGCAGTACTTC. The variable domain in full, completed from reference TRBV5-1 and TRBJ2-7, reads KAGVTQTPRYLIKTRGQQVTLSCSPISGHRSVSWYQQTPGQGLQFLFEYFSETQRNKGNFPGRFSGRQFSNSRSEMNVSTLELGDSALYLCASSRAFGDSYEQYFGPGTRLTVT.

The chain combines TRBV20-1 with TRBJ2-7; D may be TRBD2 (5 bases). The germline gives CDR1 DFQATT, CDR2 SNEGSKA (reference sequence). V was shortened by 3 bases and J by 7 bases, with 22 bases between the two germline ends. The CDR3 has 15 residues. CDR3 sequence (DNA): TGCAGTGCTAGTTCTTGGGCCAGGACCACGGGGGAGCAGTACTTC. The encoded protein is CSASSWARTTGEQYF.

V gene TRBV10-2 combines with J gene TRBJ2-7; D possibly corresponds to TRBD2 (5 bases). This CDR3 has 13 amino acids. Per the germline V gene, CDR1 is WSHSY and CDR2 is SAAADI. The ends were cut back, 11 bases at V and 6 bases at J, with 20 bases in the middle. CDR3 nucleotide sequence: TGCGCCTGTAGCCACGGGGTTACGATCGAGCAGTACTTC. Its protein is CACSHGVTIEQYF.

The genes are TRBV25-1 and TRBJ2-1; 10 bases match TRBD1. This CDR3 region has 16 residues. Trimming cost V 1 base and J 6 bases; bases outside gene matches: 6. Germline V gene sequence: CDR1 MGHDK, CDR2 SYGVNS. Here the CDR3 reads CASSEWGQGLINEQFF. The CDR3 DNA follows: TGTGCCAGCAGTGAATGGGGACAGGGGCTCATCAATGAGCAGTTCTTC. The variable domain in full, completed from reference TRBV25-1 and TRBJ2-1, reads EADIYQTPRYLVIGTGKKITLECSQTMGHDKMYWYQQDPGMELHLIHYSYGVNSTEKGDLSSESTVSRIRTEHFPLTLESARPSHTSQYLCASSEWGQGLINEQFFGPGTRLTVL.

The V and J genes are TRBV7-9 and TRBJ2-7, with 7 positions matching TRBD2. The CDR3 extends over 16 amino acids. CDR1 and CDR2 (germline): SEHNR, FQNEAQ (reference sequence). J lost 3 bases, V lost 3 bases, and 11 bases had no gene match. The CDR3 region is CASSFPSGTRVYEQYF. CDR3 nucleotide sequence: TGTGCCAGCAGCTTCCCAAGCGGGACCCGGGTCTACGAGCAGTACTTC.

The chain combines TRBV9 with TRBJ2-2; maybe TRBD2 (7 bases). Trimming removed 4 bases at V and 4 bases at J, with 20 bases between. In germline, CDR1 is SGDLS, CDR2 YYNGEE. CDR3 length: 17 amino acids. CDR3 DNA sequence: TGTGCCAGCAGCAAAGGGGGGGCTAGCGGACGCACCGGGGAGCTGTTTTTT. This sequence encodes CASSKGGASGRTGELFF.

J is TRBJ2-5 and V is TRBV2, with 7 bases lining up with TRBD1. Looked up from germline, CDR1 is SNHLY and CDR2 is FYNNEI. V lost 6 bases to trimming and J lost 2 bases; unmatched junction nucleotides: 6. This CDR3 contains 14 residues. CDR3 DNA sequence: TGTGCCAGCAGAAGGACAGGAGGACAAGAGACCCAGTACTTC. Translating gives CASRRTGGQETQYF.

The rearrangement joins TRBV11-2 to TRBJ2-3, with a weak D call TRBD2 (5 bases). Germline CDR1 and CDR2: SGHAT and FQNNGV. The CDR3 is 16 residues long. V was trimmed by 3 bases and J by 0 bases, leaving 13 bases between them. In nucleotides, the CDR3 is TGTGCCAGCAGCTTTAGGTTAGGACTTAGCACAGATACGCAGTATTTT. Translating gives CASSFRLGLSTDTQYF. The full variable domain, completed using reference TRBV11-2 and TRBJ2-3, is EAGVAQSPRYKIIEKRQSVAFWCNPISGHATLYWYQQILGQGPKLLIQFQNNGVVDDSQLPKDRFSAERLKGVDSTLKIQPAKLEDSAVYLCASSFRLGLSTDTQYFGPGTRLTVL.

The CDR3 nucleotides are TGTGCCAGCAGCTTCCTAGCTAAGTCCCATGAGCAGTTCTTC. Translated: CASSFLAKSHEQFF. The chain couples TRBV7-9 to TRBJ2-1; tentatively, D is TRBD2 (5 bases). V lost 3 bases, J lost 8 bases, and 14 bases lay in between. The CDR3 is made up of 14 amino acids. CDR1 and CDR2 from the germline V gene are SEHNR and FQNEAQ (reference sequence).

V and J are TRBV11-3 and TRBJ2-1; 10 bases are shared with TRBD1. The CDR3 extends over 14 amino acids. Germline-derived CDR1 and CDR2 are SGHNT and YENEEA. With 5 bases clipped from V and 5 bases from J, the junction kept 3 bases outside the gene matches. In nucleotides, the CDR3 is TGTGCCAGCAGCCGGGACAGGGGAAACAATGAGCAGTTCTTC. This codes for CASSRDRGNNEQFF.

This chain joins TRBV5-1 and TRBJ2-3; the match to TRBD2 covers 7 bases. With V trimmed by 2 bases and J by 10 bases, 10 bases remained unmatched. The CDR3 loop spans 14 amino acids. The germline V gene has CDR1 SGHRS and CDR2 YFSETQ. The CDR3 region has the DNA TGCGCCAGCAGCTTACGGACCAGCGGGGAGGCGCAGTATTTT. As protein: CASSLRTSGEAQYF.

The chain employs TRBV2 and TRBJ2-1; TRBD2 aligns across 7 bases. After removal of 6 bases from V and 6 bases from J, the junction contained 8 bases not matched to a gene. Germline V gene sequence: CDR1 SNHLY, CDR2 FYNNEI. The CDR3 is 14 residues long. This CDR3 reads CASRRAGDLNEQFF. DNA of the CDR3: TGTGCCAGCAGGCGGGCGGGAGATCTCAATGAGCAGTTCTTC.

The V gene is TRBV9, the J gene TRBJ2-1; TRBD2 matches at 12 bases. The CDR3 sequence is 15 residues long. Trimming removed 9 bases from V and 4 bases from J; junction bases left unmatched: 8. Per germline, CDR1 SGDLS and CDR2 YYNGEE. This CDR3 reads CANHVTSGRYNEQFF. The CDR3 DNA is TGTGCCAACCATGTGACTAGCGGGAGATACAATGAGCAGTTCTTC.

In this sample, this clone turned up a few times. This chain joins TRBV7-2 and TRBJ2-7; D unresolved. V was trimmed by 5 bases and J by 0 bases, leaving 14 bases between them. CDR1 and CDR2 (germline): SGHTA, FQGNSA. CDR3 size: 15 residues. CDR3 coding DNA: TGTGCCAGCAGCCCGGATGACCGCGGCTCCTACGAGCAGTACTTC. Its protein product is CASSPDDRGSYEQYF.

The rearrangement joins TRBV6-4 to TRBJ1-2, with D perhaps matching TRBD1 (5 bases). The V end was cut by 2 bases, the J end by 8 bases, with 12 bases between. There are 13 residues in the CDR3. The germline V gene encodes CDR1 MRHNA and CDR2 SNTAGT. CDR3 residues: CASSDGRAYGYTF. In DNA, the CDR3 is TGTGCCAGCAGTGACGGCAGGGCTTACGGCTACACCTTC.

The V gene is TRBV5-1, the J gene TRBJ2-7; 9 nucleotides match TRBD1. The CDR3 is 13 residues long. J gave up 7 bases and V 2 bases, and 4 bases lay outside the gene matches. The germline gives CDR1 SGHRS, CDR2 YFSETQ. The CDR3 protein is CASSLQGAWEQYF. The CDR3 DNA reads TGCGCCAGCAGCTTACAGGGGGCATGGGAGCAGTACTTC.

Concerning this clone: At the DNA level, this CDR3 is encoded by other sequences in the same sample as well. V usage is TRBV18 and J usage is TRBJ1-1, with D tentatively TRBD1 (5 bases). V shed 1 base and J shed 5 bases, with 8 bases lying between them. The germline gives CDR1 KGHSH, CDR2 LQKENI. The CDR3 is made up of 13 amino acids. CDR3 amino acids: CASSPRGDTEAFF. CDR3 coding DNA: TGTGCCAGCTCACCACGGGGGGATACTGAAGCTTTCTTT.

The chain has TRBV28 and TRBJ1-4, with TRBD1 as a possible D gene (6 bases). Trimming took 5 bases from V and 7 from J, leaving 11 bases between them. Germline V gene lookup returns CDR1 MDHEN and CDR2 SYDVKM. This CDR3 has 13 amino acids. CDR3 coding DNA: TGTGCCAGCAGTATCAGGGGTAGTGAAAAACTGTTTTTT. The encoded protein is CASSIRGSEKLFF.

This chain joins TRBV19 and TRBJ2-7, with D possibly being TRBD2 (6 bases). Germline V lookup: CDR1 LNHDA, CDR2 SQIVND (reference sequence). The CDR3 length is 14 residues. V was clipped by 5 bases and J by 9 bases, with 20 bases between them. CDR3 coding DNA: TGTGCCAGTAGTCCCCCGGGGAGTTCGCGGGGGCAGTACTTC. Its protein product is CASSPPGSSRGQYF.

The chain carries TRBV5-1 and TRBJ1-1; no clear D gene. Trimming pared 2 bases from V and 1 base from J, leaving 6 bases between. The CDR3 extends over 13 amino acids. Per germline, CDR1 SGHRS and CDR2 YFSETQ. CDR3 DNA sequence: TGCGCCAGCAGCTTTCCTCCGAACACTGAAGCTTTCTTT. This codes for CASSFPPNTEAFF.

This chain's CDR3 is CASSSPGASYNEQFF. In nucleotides, the CDR3 is TGTGCCAGCAGCTCCCCGGGAGCATCCTACAATGAGCAGTTCTTC. The chain combines TRBV7-2 with TRBJ2-1, with D perhaps matching TRBD2 (6 bases). Germline lookup yields CDR1 SGHTA and CDR2 FQGNSA. The CDR3 has 15 amino acids. The V end was cut by 4 bases, the J end by 1 base, with 11 bases between.

The chain recombines TRBV4-2 with TRBJ2-1; D ambiguous. Trimming removed 0 bases from V and 7 bases from J, with 7 bases in between. The CDR3 covers 13 residues. Germline lookup yields CDR1 LGHNA and CDR2 YNFKEQ. The CDR3 coding sequence is TGTGCCAGCAGCCAAGATATGCGGAATGAGCAGTTCTTC. This codes for CASSQDMRNEQFF.

The rearrangement joins TRBV20-1 to TRBJ2-1, with 7 bases matching TRBD1. J was trimmed by 8 bases and V by 3 bases; bases with no gene match: 10. Germline loops: CDR1 DFQATT, CDR2 SNEGSKA (reference sequence). This CDR3 is built from 14 residues. CDR3 residues: CSASNPSGTDEQFF. CDR3 bases: TGCAGTGCTAGTAATCCCTCAGGGACAGATGAGCAGTTCTTC.

This clone has only one observation. V is TRBV27 and J is TRBJ1-1; D is uncertain. The CDR3 consists of 16 residues. Germline V gives CDR1 MNHEY, CDR2 SMNVEV (reference sequence). V was shortened by 8 bases and J by 7 bases, with 26 bases between the two germline ends. The CDR3 protein is CASRGLLGREPVEAFF. As DNA, the CDR3 is TGTGCCAGCCGAGGGCTCCTCGGACGGGAGCCAGTTGAAGCTTTCTTT.

The chain links TRBV28 to TRBJ1-3; the D gene is possibly TRBD1 (5 bases). The CDR3 contains 14 residues. V lost 3 bases and J lost 6, with 12 bases in between. Germline V gene sequence: CDR1 MDHEN, CDR2 SYDVKM. DNA of the CDR3: TGTGCCAGCAGTTTGGGGAGGGACGTAAACACCATATATTTT. Translating it yields CASSLGRDVNTIYF.